Listed below are T cell receptor beta chains from one sample, sequenced in a study of cytomegalovirus exposure and HLA in healthy donors. Some clones are missing from TCRdb's copy, which holds only in-frame ones; the method was immunoSEQ multiplex PCR. The data contain about 65,000 clones, approximately 80% of them seen just once; the ten biggest clones take up roughly 3.1%. The material sequenced was PBMCs. The receptor set was obtained from a girl aged 5-17 years in good health and CMV-seropositive. CDR3s include the opening cysteine and the closing phenylalanine or tryptophan. The D gene is left open where the match is weak. Clone sizes are given selectively: once, few, many, or a class where the clone is expanded.

CDR3 DNA: TGCGCCAGCGGTGAACAGGGAGTGGACGCTGAAGCTTTCTTT
CDR3 protein: CASGEQGVDAEAFF
clone size: .
J gene: TRBJ1-1
V gene: TRBV5-1
D gene: .

CDR3 DNA: TGTGCCAGCAGTTTATTCCAGGGGGCGCCGGAAGGCTACACCTTC
CDR3 protein: CASSLFQGAPEGYTF
clone size: few
J gene: TRBJ1-2
V gene: TRBV27
D gene: TRBD1

CDR3 DNA: TGTGCCAGCAGTGAAACTAGCGGGGGGTTTACAGGGGCCAAAAACATTCAGTACTTC
CDR3 protein: CASSETSGGFTGAKNIQYF
clone size: .
J gene: TRBJ2-4
V gene: TRBV2
D gene: TRBD2

CDR3 DNA: TGTGCCAGCAGCGTAGTAGCGGGAGGATACAATGAGCAGTTCTTC
CDR3 protein: CASSVVAGGYNEQFF
clone size: .
J gene: TRBJ2-1
V gene: TRBV9
D gene: TRBD2

CDR3 DNA: TGTGCCAGCAGTTTCCGGGAGACCCAGTACTTC
CDR3 protein: CASSFRETQYF
clone size: .
J gene: TRBJ2-5
V gene: TRBV27
D gene: .

CDR3 DNA: TGTGCCAGCAGCCCCGGACAGGGGGCAAGGGGCTACACCTTC
CDR3 protein: CASSPGQGARGYTF
clone size: few
J gene: TRBJ1-2
V gene: TRBV7-2
D gene: TRBD1

CDR3 DNA: TGCGCCAGCAGCTCGCAGACCGACCAGGGTGGCTACACCTTC
CDR3 protein: CASSSQTDQGGYTF
clone size: .
J gene: TRBJ1-2
V gene: TRBV5-1
D gene: .

CDR3 DNA: TGTGCCTGGAGTGTAAAGATGACAGGGTGGTTTGCTTCACCCCTCCACTTT
CDR3 protein: CAWSVKMTGWFASPLHF
clone size: .
J gene: TRBJ1-6
V gene: TRBV30
D gene: TRBD1

CDR3 DNA: TGCGCCAGCAGCCAAGATCGGAGCCCGGCATGGCCCCAGCATTTT
CDR3 protein: CASSQDRSPAWPQHF
clone size: .
J gene: TRBJ1-5
V gene: TRBV4-3
D gene: .

CDR3 DNA: TGTGCCAGCTCACCACTCACGGTTAACTATGGCTACACCTTC
CDR3 protein: CASSPLTVNYGYTF
clone size: few
J gene: TRBJ1-2
V gene: TRBV18
D gene: .

CDR3 DNA: TGCGCCAGCAGCTTGGTGCAGGGTGATGCTTTCTTT
CDR3 protein: CASSLVQGDAFF
clone size: once
J gene: TRBJ1-1
V gene: TRBV5-1
D gene: .

CDR3 DNA: TGTGCCAGCAGATTAGTCTCTGGGGCCAACGTCCTGACTTTC
CDR3 protein: CASRLVSGANVLTF
clone size: .
J gene: TRBJ2-6
V gene: TRBV6-5
D gene: .

CDR3 DNA: TGTGCCAGCTCAGATCAGACAGAAGCTAACTATGGCTACACCTTC
CDR3 protein: CASSDQTEANYGYTF
clone size: .
J gene: TRBJ1-2
V gene: TRBV18
D gene: .

CDR3 DNA: TGTGCCAGCAGCGTAGTCGGGACAGGGGATTATGGCTACACCTTC
CDR3 protein: CASSVVGTGDYGYTF
clone size: few
J gene: TRBJ1-2
V gene: TRBV9
D gene: TRBD1

CDR3 DNA: TGTGCCAGCAGTGCAGGTGTGAACACTGAAGCTTTCTTT
CDR3 protein: CASSAGVNTEAFF
clone size: .
J gene: TRBJ1-1
V gene: TRBV2
D gene: .

CDR3 DNA: TGCGCCAGCAGCCAAGCGCGGGGGCATGAGCAGTTCTTC
CDR3 protein: CASSQARGHEQFF
clone size: .
J gene: TRBJ2-1
V gene: TRBV4-3
D gene: .

CDR3 DNA: TGTGCCAGCAGTCCCGCCCAGGGCGGTGGCTACACCTTC
CDR3 protein: CASSPAQGGGYTF
clone size: .
J gene: TRBJ1-2
V gene: TRBV27
D gene: .

CDR3 DNA: TGTGCCTGGAGCCCAGGGGTTGGGGCCAACGTCCTGACTTTC
CDR3 protein: CAWSPGVGANVLTF
clone size: .
J gene: TRBJ2-6
V gene: TRBV30
D gene: .

CDR3 DNA: TGTGCCAGCAGTTTCTGGACAGGGGCTGGAGAGACCCAGTACTTC
CDR3 protein: CASSFWTGAGETQYF
clone size: .
J gene: TRBJ2-5
V gene: TRBV28
D gene: TRBD1

CDR3 DNA: TGCAGCGTTGAAAACGGAGGGAACACTGAAGCTTTCTTT
CDR3 protein: CSVENGGNTEAFF
clone size: .
J gene: TRBJ1-1
V gene: TRBV29-1
D gene: .

CDR3 DNA: TGTGCCAGCAGCCCCGGGGTGGGCCTAGCGGCCTACGAGCAGTACTTC
CDR3 protein: CASSPGVGLAAYEQYF
clone size: .
J gene: TRBJ2-7
V gene: TRBV7-6
D gene: TRBD2

CDR3 DNA: TGCGCCAGCAGCCAAGTTTTGGGGGCAGGGACCAACTATGGCTACACCTTC
CDR3 protein: CASSQVLGAGTNYGYTF
clone size: .
J gene: TRBJ1-2
V gene: TRBV4-1
D gene: .

CDR3 DNA: TGTGCCAGCAGGCCAAAACCTAGCGGCCAAGAGACCCAGTACTTC
CDR3 protein: CASRPKPSGQETQYF
clone size: .
J gene: TRBJ2-5
V gene: TRBV28
D gene: TRBD2

CDR3 DNA: TGTGCCAGCAGTTCGGGCAGGGGCTACGAGCAGTACTTC
CDR3 protein: CASSSGRGYEQYF
clone size: .
J gene: TRBJ2-7
V gene: TRBV6-1
D gene: .

CDR3 DNA: TGTGCCAGCAGCGCCCGAGGGGGAAGTGAAAAACTGTTTTTT
CDR3 protein: CASSARGGSEKLFF
clone size: .
J gene: TRBJ1-4
V gene: TRBV7-8
D gene: .

CDR3 DNA: TGTGCCAGCTCACTGTCGGGGGAATTTGGGCAGCCCCAGCATTTT
CDR3 protein: CASSLSGEFGQPQHF
clone size: .
J gene: TRBJ1-5
V gene: TRBV18
D gene: .

CDR3 DNA: TGCGCCAGCAGCCAAGATTTCGGACTTGCTGATGAAAAACTGTTTTTT
CDR3 protein: CASSQDFGLADEKLFF
clone size: .
J gene: TRBJ1-4
V gene: TRBV4-3
D gene: .

CDR3 DNA: TGCGCCAGCAGCTTGGCCCTAGGGGTCTCTGAAGCTTTCTTT
CDR3 protein: CASSLALGVSEAFF
clone size: .
J gene: TRBJ1-1
V gene: TRBV5-1
D gene: .

CDR3 DNA: TGCGCCAGCAGCCACCCTGCGGGGACAGGGGACCTCTCCTACGAGCAGTACTTC
CDR3 protein: CASSHPAGTGDLSYEQYF
clone size: .
J gene: TRBJ2-7
V gene: TRBV4-1
D gene: TRBD1

CDR3 DNA: TGCACCACCACACAGGGCACTGAAGCTTTCTTT
CDR3 protein: CTTTQGTEAFF
clone size: .
J gene: TRBJ1-1
V gene: TRBV20-1
D gene: .

CDR3 DNA: TGTGCCTGGAGTGTACAGGGGGCGCCCGGAGGCTACACCTTC
CDR3 protein: CAWSVQGAPGGYTF
clone size: once
J gene: TRBJ1-2
V gene: TRBV30
D gene: TRBD1

CDR3 DNA: TGTGCCAGCAGCCTCCTACAGGGGGGAGAGACCCAGTACTTC
CDR3 protein: CASSLLQGGETQYF
clone size: .
J gene: TRBJ2-5
V gene: TRBV7-2
D gene: TRBD1

CDR3 DNA: TGTGCCAGCAGCGACTTCCAGGGCCCCGCAACTAATGAAAAACTGTTTTTT
CDR3 protein: CASSDFQGPATNEKLFF
clone size: .
J gene: TRBJ1-4
V gene: TRBV5-4
D gene: .

CDR3 DNA: TGTGCCAGCAGCTTGCGGCCCCTTACCCGGGAACGAAGTAACTATGGCTACACCTTC
CDR3 protein: CASSLRPLTRERSNYGYTF
clone size: .
J gene: TRBJ1-2
V gene: TRBV5-4
D gene: .

CDR3 DNA: TGTGCCAGCTCACCAATAAAGCCGGACACATACACTGAAGCTTTCTTT
CDR3 protein: CASSPIKPDTYTEAFF
clone size: .
J gene: TRBJ1-1
V gene: TRBV18
D gene: .

CDR3 DNA: TGTGCCAGCAGACGGGACAGGGTCTCCTACGAGCAGTACTTC
CDR3 protein: CASRRDRVSYEQYF
clone size: once
J gene: TRBJ2-7
V gene: TRBV7-6
D gene: TRBD1

CDR3 DNA: TGTGCCAGCAGCCCCGAGAGAGAGCAGTTCTTC
CDR3 protein: CASSPEREQFF
clone size: .
J gene: TRBJ2-1
V gene: TRBV7-9
D gene: .

CDR3 DNA: TGTGCCAGCAGTCATAAAGGGACAGGGGATCGCGAGCAGTACTTC
CDR3 protein: CASSHKGTGDREQYF
clone size: .
J gene: TRBJ2-7
V gene: TRBV5-4
D gene: TRBD1

CDR3 DNA: TGTGCCATCAGTGAGTGGGAGGAGGGCACAGATACGCAGTATTTT
CDR3 protein: CAISEWEEGTDTQYF
clone size: .
J gene: TRBJ2-3
V gene: TRBV10-3
D gene: .

CDR3 DNA: TGTGCCAGCAGCCTCGGGACTAGCGGAGCATACGAGCAGTACTTC
CDR3 protein: CASSLGTSGAYEQYF
clone size: .
J gene: TRBJ2-7
V gene: TRBV5-4
D gene: TRBD2

CDR3 DNA: TGTGCCAGCAGTCCTGGAGGTACCAATACCTACGAGCAGTACTTC
CDR3 protein: CASSPGGTNTYEQYF
clone size: few
J gene: TRBJ2-7
V gene: TRBV28
D gene: .

CDR3 DNA: TGTGCCAGCAGCTTAGCGAGCGGCGACTATGGCTACACCTTC
CDR3 protein: CASSLASGDYGYTF
clone size: .
J gene: TRBJ1-2
V gene: TRBV7-2
D gene: .

CDR3 DNA: TGTGCCTGGGGTCTGAGGAGGGACGAGCAGTACTTC
CDR3 protein: CAWGLRRDEQYF
clone size: few
J gene: TRBJ2-7
V gene: TRBV30
D gene: .

CDR3 DNA: TGTGCCAGCGTTGGACTAGTTTCCGGGGTCGGGGAGCTGTTTTTT
CDR3 protein: CASVGLVSGVGELFF
clone size: few
J gene: TRBJ2-2
V gene: TRBV25-1
D gene: TRBD2

CDR3 DNA: TGTGCCAGCTCCCAACCTTCAAGAGATAGCAATCAGCCCCAGCATTTT
CDR3 protein: CASSQPSRDSNQPQHF
clone size: few
J gene: TRBJ1-5
V gene: TRBV2
D gene: .

CDR3 DNA: TGCGCCAGCAGCTTAGGGTTTACTAGCGGGGGGCCGGGGAATGAGCAGTTCTTC
CDR3 protein: CASSLGFTSGGPGNEQFF
clone size: .
J gene: TRBJ2-1
V gene: TRBV5-1
D gene: TRBD2

CDR3 DNA: TGTGCCAGCAGCTCACTAGGTGAGGCGAATGAAAAACTGTTTTTT
CDR3 protein: CASSSLGEANEKLFF
clone size: .
J gene: TRBJ1-4
V gene: TRBV5-4
D gene: .

CDR3 DNA: TGTGCCACCAGCAGACAGACAACTAATGAAAAACTGTTTTTT
CDR3 protein: CATSRQTTNEKLFF
clone size: .
J gene: TRBJ1-4
V gene: TRBV15
D gene: .

CDR3 DNA: TGTGCCAGCAGCTCAGGCCGGGACAGGGGCCACGAGCAGTACTTC
CDR3 protein: CASSSGRDRGHEQYF
clone size: once
J gene: TRBJ2-7
V gene: TRBV5-4
D gene: TRBD1

CDR3 DNA: TGCGCCAGCAGCGAGAGGTCCCCCGGAGGAGGCTACACCTTC
CDR3 protein: CASSERSPGGGYTF
clone size: few
J gene: TRBJ1-2
V gene: TRBV5-1
D gene: .